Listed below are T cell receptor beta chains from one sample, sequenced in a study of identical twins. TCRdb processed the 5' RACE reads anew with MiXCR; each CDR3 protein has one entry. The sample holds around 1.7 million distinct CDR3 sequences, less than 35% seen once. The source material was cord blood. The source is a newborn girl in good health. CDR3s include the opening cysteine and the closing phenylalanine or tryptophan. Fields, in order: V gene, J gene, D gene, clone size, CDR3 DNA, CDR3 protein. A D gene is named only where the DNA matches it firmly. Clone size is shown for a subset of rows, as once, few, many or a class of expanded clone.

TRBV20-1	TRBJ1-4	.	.	TGCAGTGCCTGGGACCTGGAAAGGGAAAAACTGTTTTTT	CSAWDLEREKLFF
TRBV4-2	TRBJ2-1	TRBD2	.	TGTGCCAGCAGCCAAGGACTAGCGGGAGAGCAGTACAATGAGCAGTTCTTC	CASSQGLAGEQYNEQFF
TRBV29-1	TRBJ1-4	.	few	TGCAGCGTTGTGGGGTCCCCACCTGAAAAACTGTTTTTT	CSVVGSPPEKLFF
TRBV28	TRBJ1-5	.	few	TGTGCCAGCAGCTCCGGGGGGATTAGCAATCAGCCCCAGCATTTT	CASSSGGISNQPQHF
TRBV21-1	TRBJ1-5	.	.	TGTGCCAGCAGCATTGTTACGGACGTTTTTAGCAATCAGCCCCAGCATTTT	CASSIVTDVFSNQPQHF
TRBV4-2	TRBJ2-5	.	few	TGTGCCAGCAGCCGGGGGCTAGGGGCAGGGACCCAGTACTTC	CASSRGLGAGTQYF
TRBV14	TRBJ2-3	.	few	TGTGCCAGCAGCCAAGGAGGGGGAAATACGCAGTATTTT	CASSQGGGNTQYF
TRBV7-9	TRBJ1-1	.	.	TGTGCCAGCAGCTTAAAAGGCAGGTTTATCATTGAAGCTTTCTTT	CASSLKGRFIIEAFF
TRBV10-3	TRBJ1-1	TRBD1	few	TGTGCCATCAGTGAGCAGGGGGCGAACACTGAAGCTTTCTTT	CAISEQGANTEAFF
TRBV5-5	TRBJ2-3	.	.	TGTGCCAGCAGCTCGAGCCCTACCGGGGGTTTGTCCACAGATACGCAGTATTTT	CASSSSPTGGLSTDTQYF